The following is a TCR beta chain sequence with its context. The sample is drawn from a study of response to subunit inactivated influenza vaccine. Via MiXCR, TCRdb re-called the RT-PCR reads, giving one row per CDR3 protein. This sample yields roughly 290,000 distinct CDR3 sequences, of which just over 20% are seen a single time; 9.5% to 13% belongs to the top ten. This TCR derives from a man between 50 and 75 years old who received an inactivated influenza vaccine. Sequencing used PBMCs from blood, obtained 21 months after vaccination.

This chain's CDR3 is CASSLRSGGPYEQYF. The CDR3 bases are TGTGCCAGCAGTTTACGAAGCGGGGGTCCCTACGAGCAGTACTTC. The rearrangement links TRBV27 to TRBJ2-7, with 8 bases matching TRBD2. Trimming took 2 bases from V and 2 from J; bases not matched to a gene: 5. CDR1 and CDR2 from the germline V gene are MNHEY and SMNVEV (reference sequence). This CDR3 is built from 15 residues.